Below, one T cell receptor beta chain is given with its context. This clone came up once. Its binding antigen is unknown. No base-level quality is on record; no much larger clone is a single base apart. The sample comes from a study of blood T cell repertoires in COVID-19 (dated by TCRdb to 2020 to 2021). Broadly, across the study: Collaborator samples came from the United States, Italy and Spain and covered acute and convalescent phases of COVID-19. The prospective study material was composed of cDNA or gDNA derived from T cells, B-cell-depleted T cells, or PBMCs. Deeply sampled blood TCRbeta repertoires from subjects exposed to, actively infected with, or recovered from COVID-19 were included in the dataset. A freely available public database, intended as a resource for researchers studying the immune response to SARS-CoV-2, is where the repertoires were released. Samples came from the ongoing ImmuneRACE study (first 160 participants) plus 1,254 subjects from 6 global collaborators. Sample metadata almost always included a de-identified subject ID, COVID-19 status, age in years and sex. Where available, HLA class I and class II types were obtained from metadata supplied by the sample provider rather than from assay-based typing.

V is reduced by 5 bases and J by 5 bases, leaving a spacing of 10 bases between them. CDR1 LNHDA and CDR2 SQIVND were looked up in the germline V gene (reference sequence). From its cysteine to its phenylalanine, the CDR3 spans 13 amino acids. The only DNA kept is the CDR3, 39 bases in frame from the first base. Overall results and qualifications from the work: The amount of clinical and demographic metadata varied by source and participant and was provided uncurated.

TCRbeta CDR3 regions were amplified from genomic DNA by means of the immunoSEQ Assay, a bias-controlled multiplex PCR. The original methods were these. The number of nucleated cells in each sample was estimated by amplification of reference gene primers within the assay. Sequence reads were collapsed and filtered to measure the absolute abundance of every unique TCRbeta CDR3 rearrangement. For each sample, productive Simpson clonality was calculated as the square root of Simpson's diversity index across productive rearrangements. TCRdb's version of the immuneACCESS table is confined to in-frame rearrangements and falls short of the full clone set. An unresolved V gene accounts for under half of the shortfall where checked; the remainder is of unknown origin. V, J and clone size are taken as reported in that table, and D and trimming were inferred from the DNA itself. The sample table records about 160,000 clones; more than 75% of these occur just once. The ten biggest clones cover around 6.5% of the sample.

Enrolling through a virtual design, the prospective study's participants ranged in age from roughly 18 to 89 years and lived across some 22 United States geographic areas. In the prospective study, cohorts were assigned on the basis of participant-reported clinical history obtained from a screening survey and a study questionnaire. Recovered participants in ImmuneRACE Cohort 3 were defined by two consecutive negative NP/OP PCR tests, clearance by a healthcare professional, or resolution of symptoms. Mobile phlebotomists in the prospective study collected whole blood, serum and a nasopharyngeal or oropharyngeal swab from every participant. Over a roughly two-month period, participants in the prospective study had the option of providing additional blood draws and questionnaires. Prospective study blood samples were shipped either frozen or at room temperature before DNA extraction.

The source of this sequence is a woman in her forties or fifties who had recovered from COVID-19. The rearranged segments are TRBV19 and TRBJ2-1; the D gene is perhaps TRBD2, from 6 matching bases. The specimen sequenced was PBMCs or T cells enriched from blood (not recorded which). The nucleotide sequence is TGTGCCAGTAGTCCGGGACTGAACAATGAGCAGTTCTTC. It is translated as CASSPGLNNEQFF.